This T cell receptor (beta chain) was obtained from a study of blood T cells in healthy people across ages. Primed by a sample-barcoded 5' primer and a J-beta primer mix, a second PCR proceeded for roughly 7 to 12 cycles. No fewer than 3 million CDR3-containing paired-end reads came from each sample. TCRdb analysed the 5' RACE reads with MiXCR anew, one entry per CDR3 protein. The profile covers about 800,000 distinct CDR3 sequences, with approximately 25% appearing a single time and approximately 4% taken by the ten largest. The V end lost 1 base, the J end lost 9 bases, and 15 bases lay between the germline ends. The CDR3 totals 15 residues. Germline V lookup: CDR1 SGHTA, CDR2 FQGNSA. The same sample was also used in a study of T cells of mothers and their children. That investigation notes: The entire RNA extract went into cDNA synthesis at 1.5 ug per 15 ul. Evidence of persistent microchimeric T cell clones was absent.

The sequence was obtained from a boy aged 5-17 years in good health. The chain has TRBV7-2 and TRBJ1-4; D unclear. The sequencing sample was made of blood. CDR3 sequence: CASSLDPDSFQKLFF. The CDR3, as DNA: TGTGCCAGCAGCTTAGACCCAGACTCCTTTCAAAAACTGTTTTTT.